This TCR beta chain was sequenced in a study of blood T cell repertoires in COVID-19. The overall study: PBMCs, B-cell-depleted T cells, or T cells were the source of the cDNA or gDNA that made up the material.

Authors' data handling: Amplifying reference gene primers gave estimates of nucleated cell counts. Data came from immunoSEQ multiplex PCR; TCRdb stores just in-frame clones and leaves some out. The V and J calls and clone size were taken over from that table, and D and trimming were inferred from the DNA. The table lists about 200,000 clones, around 80% of them singletons. V shed 2 bases, J shed 2 bases, and the junction held 7 bases outside the gene matches. The CDR3 covers 16 residues. Germline loops: CDR1 KGHDR, CDR2 SFDVKD. The clonotype was recovered from a man aged 35-49 years who had recovered from COVID-19. The sample was PBMCs or T cells enriched from blood (not recorded which). The chain uses TRBV24-1 and TRBJ2-7; 8 nucleotides agree with TRBD2. The CDR3 coding sequence is TGTGCCACCAGTGATTCTCTAGCGGGTGGGACCTACGAGCAGTACTTC. Translated: CATSDSLAGGTYEQYF.